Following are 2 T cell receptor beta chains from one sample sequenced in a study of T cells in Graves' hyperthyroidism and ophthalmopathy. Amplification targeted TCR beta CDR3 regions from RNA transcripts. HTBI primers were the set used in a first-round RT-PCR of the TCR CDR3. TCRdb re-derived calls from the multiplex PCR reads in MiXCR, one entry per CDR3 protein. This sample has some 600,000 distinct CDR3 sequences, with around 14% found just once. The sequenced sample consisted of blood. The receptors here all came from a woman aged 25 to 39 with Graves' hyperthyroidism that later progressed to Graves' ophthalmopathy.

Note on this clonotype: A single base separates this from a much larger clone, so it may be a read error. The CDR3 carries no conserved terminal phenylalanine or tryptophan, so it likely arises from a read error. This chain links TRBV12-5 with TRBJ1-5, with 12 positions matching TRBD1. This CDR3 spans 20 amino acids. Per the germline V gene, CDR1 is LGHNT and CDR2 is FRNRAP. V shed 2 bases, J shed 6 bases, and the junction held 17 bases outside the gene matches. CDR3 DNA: TGTGCTAGTGGTTTGCCCTTGGGGACAGGGGGCGCCCAGATGTTTCAGCCCCAGCATGTT. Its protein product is CASGLPLGTGGAQMFQPQHV.

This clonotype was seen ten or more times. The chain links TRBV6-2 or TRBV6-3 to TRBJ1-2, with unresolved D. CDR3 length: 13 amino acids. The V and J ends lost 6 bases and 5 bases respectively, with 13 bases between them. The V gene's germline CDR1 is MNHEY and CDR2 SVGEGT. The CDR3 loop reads CASSGGRRYGYTF. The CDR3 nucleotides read TGTGCCAGCAGCGGCGGGAGGAGGTATGGCTACACCTTC.